This T cell receptor (beta chain) was sequenced for a study of T cell repertoires in cytomegalovirus infection. At the level of the study: It was the public TCR beta signatures that indicated both CMV infection and matching HLA type.

Findings and limits, study-wide: Cumulative public TCR beta family frequency identified carriers of CMV plus the relevant HLA. CMV-specific TCR beta clonotypes restricted by HLA-C dominated the ex vivo response.

Trimming cost V 7 bases and J 8 bases, with 18 bases left between them. CDR1 and CDR2 from the germline V gene are SEHNR and FQNEAQ (reference sequence). This CDR3 is built from 14 residues. In the case of this clonotype: Its specificity is unknown.

TCRdb reprocessed the reads with MiXCR, giving one entry per CDR3 protein. The table lists 150,000 to 200,000 distinct CDR3 sequences, about 18% of them singletons. The chain recombines TRBV7-9 with TRBJ2-1; D is ambiguous. Sample: CD8+ T cells from PBMCs. This TCR came from a human donor in good health (CMV status not recorded). Some clones in this sample may be carry-over from other donors' samples. The CDR3: CASTSNSVVDEQFF. The DNA of the CDR3 is TGTGCCAGCACCTCCAATTCGGTTGTGGATGAGCAGTTCTTC.